A single sample is the source of the 16 T cell receptor beta chains below, sequenced in a study of naive and memory T cell subsets. For these receptors, no antigen is known. Study-level points and caveats: Naive repertoires, especially CD8, held a few larger clonotypes, possibly memory cells re-expressing CD45RA.

Both TRBC1 and TRBC2 were covered by a beta constant-region primer of two equimolar oligonucleotides. Four rounds of PCR amplified the ligated cDNA using nested alpha and beta constant-region primers plus SP2. TCRdb processed the UMI-ligation and nested PCR reads anew with MiXCR; each CDR3 protein has one entry. This sample carries 150,000 or so distinct CDR3 sequences, approximately 24% of them seen once, and the ten largest clones take 0.11%. The sample consisted of naive CD4+ T cells from blood. These receptors all stem from a human donor in good health.

This chain uses TRBV19 with TRBJ2-3; TRBD1 aligns across 7 bases. This CDR3 comprises 15 residues. The ends lost 6 bases at V and 0 bases at J; junction bases unmatched: 6. The germline CDR1 and CDR2 sequences are LNHDA and SQIVND (reference sequence). The CDR3 here is CASSLDRTSTDTQYF. The CDR3 coding sequence is TGTGCCAGTAGCCTGGACAGGACTAGCACAGATACGCAGTATTTT.

The J gene is TRBJ2-1, the V gene TRBV11-3; D is uncertain. Trimming removed 0 bases from V and 10 bases from J, with 10 bases in between. The germline CDR1 and CDR2 sequences are SGHNT and YENEEA. The CDR3 consists of 13 residues. The CDR3 DNA follows: TGTGCCAGCAGCTTAGATTTTGTCCGGGAGCAGTTCTTC. Amino acids: CASSLDFVREQFF. Full variable domain (missing parts from reference TRBV11-3 and TRBJ2-1): EAGVVQSPRYKIIEKKQPVAFWCNPISGHNTLYWYLQNLGQGPELLIRYENEEAVDDSQLPKDRFSAERLKGVDSTLKIQPAELGDSAVYLCASSLDFVREQFFGPGTRLTVL.

In this sample, this clonotype turned up once. The chain uses TRBV3-1 and TRBJ2-7, with D unclear. V lost 2 bases and J lost 3, with 11 bases in between. Germline V gives CDR1 LGHDT, CDR2 YNNKEL (reference sequence). The CDR3 sequence is 14 residues long. DNA of the CDR3: TGTGCCAGCAGCCAAAATTTTAGGGTCTACGAGCAGTACTTC. This gives the protein CASSQNFRVYEQYF.

The J gene is TRBJ2-2, the V gene TRBV12-5; no reliable D call. Germline V gene data show CDR1 as LGHNT and CDR2 as FRNRAP. This CDR3 has 14 residues. Trimming cost V 1 base and J 1 base, with 4 bases left between them. CDR3 residues: CASGLEGNTGELFF. CDR3 DNA: TGTGCTAGTGGTTTGGAGGGGAACACCGGGGAGCTGTTTTTT.

The CDR3 DNA follows: TGCGCCAGCAGCCAAGGGCTTAGCGTTCGATACAATGAGCAGTTCTTC. Translating gives CASSQGLSVRYNEQFF. This chain connects TRBV4-1 to TRBJ2-1; a weak D match, TRBD2 (5 bases). CDR3 length: 16 residues. Deletions cut 1 base from V and 4 bases from J, with 14 bases between. Per germline, CDR1 MGHRA and CDR2 YSYEKL.

This clonotype was counted between two and nine times. This chain joins TRBV28 and TRBJ1-2; D not resolved. From germline, CDR1 is MDHEN and CDR2 SYDVKM. This CDR3 has 12 amino acids. The V end lost 3 bases, the J end lost 4 bases, and 6 bases lay between the germline ends. The DNA for the CDR3 is TGTGCCAGCAGTTTTCCAGTCTATGGCTACACCTTC. Amino acids: CASSFPVYGYTF.

This clonotype was seen a few times. This chain joins TRBV4-1 and TRBJ2-5; tentatively, D is TRBD2 (5 bases). The ends were cut back, 0 bases at V and 5 bases at J, with 13 bases in the middle. Germline CDR1 MGHRA, CDR2 YSYEKL. The CDR3 totals 15 residues. The CDR3 loop is CASSQEGRGSETQYF. Written as DNA, the CDR3 is TGCGCCAGCAGCCAAGAGGGTCGGGGTTCGGAGACCCAGTACTTC.

This clonotype has at least ten counts. The rearrangement uses TRBV7-2 and TRBJ2-3, with TRBD2 identical over 10 bases. This CDR3 contains 16 residues. J lost 2 bases, V lost 4 bases, and 6 bases had no gene match. Germline V CDR1 and CDR2: SGHTA, FQGNSA. The DNA for the CDR3 is TGTGCCAGCAGCTCGCTAGCGGGAGTATCCACAGATACGCAGTATTTT. Encoded protein: CASSSLAGVSTDTQYF.

The rearrangement joins TRBV6-5 to TRBJ1-6; D is ambiguous. Germline assignment: CDR1 MNHEY and CDR2 SVGAGI. Between the trimmed V and J ends, which lost 2 bases and 7 bases, there was a span of 9 bases. This CDR3 is 14 amino acids long. CDR3: CASSYLRNNSPLHF. CDR3 coding DNA: TGTGCCAGCAGTTACCTCCGGAACAATTCACCCCTCCACTTT.

The chain joins TRBV29-1 to TRBJ2-1; 10 bases are a match to TRBD2. The junction had 15 bases not matched to a gene; V was cut back by 7 bases and J by 12 bases. Germline V gene data show CDR1 as SQVTM and CDR2 as ANQGSEA. This CDR3 has 14 residues. DNA for the CDR3: TGCAGCGGGTCCCTCAAGCTAGCGGGGGACTGGCAGTTCTTC. It encodes CSGSLKLAGDWQFF.

The table lists this clonotype with a few counts. The chain is built from TRBV10-3 and TRBJ2-2; unclear D gene. This CDR3 spans 12 amino acids. Germline V lookup: CDR1 ENHRY, CDR2 SYGVKD. Trimming stripped 5 bases from V and 7 bases from J, with 8 bases between. CDR3 DNA: TGTGCCATCAGTCCCCTGGGCGGGGAGCTGTTTTTT. As protein: CAISPLGGELFF.

This clonotype has only one observation. The chain recombines TRBV9 with TRBJ2-3; 9 nucleotides agree with TRBD1. The CDR3 loop spans 18 amino acids. V gave up 3 bases and J gave up 6 bases; unmatched junction bases: 17. Per the germline V gene, CDR1 is SGDLS and CDR2 is YYNGEE. Here the CDR3 DNA reads TGTGCCAGCAGCGCGCCACCAACCGGGACAGGGTTTTCGGATACGCAGTATTTT. It yields the protein CASSAPPTGTGFSDTQYF.

The V gene is TRBV28, the J gene TRBJ2-3, with TRBD2 matching over 7 bases. V shed 5 bases, J shed 5 bases, and the junction held 7 bases outside the gene matches. The CDR3 has 14 amino acids. Germline CDR1 and CDR2: MDHEN and SYDVKM. The CDR3: CASSGGGPGDTQYF. CDR3 coding DNA: TGTGCCAGCAGTGGGGGAGGGCCTGGAGATACGCAGTATTTT.

This clonotype occurred once. The chain has TRBV12-3 or TRBV12-4 and TRBJ2-1; D unclear. This CDR3 has 12 amino acids. The V end lost 5 bases, the J end lost 10 bases, and 12 bases lay between the germline ends. The CDR3 DNA is TGTGCCAGCAGTGATGGTGTTAGCGAGCAGTTCTTC. It encodes CASSDGVSEQFF.

The V and J genes are TRBV7-8 and TRBJ1-5; 7 nucleotides align to TRBD1. J lost 3 bases, V lost 5 bases, and 10 bases had no gene match. The CDR3 has 16 residues. Germline V gene data show CDR1 as SGHVS and CDR2 as FQNEAQ. The CDR3 region has the DNA TGTGCCAGCAGCGTAACGGGACAGTCTGTCAATCAGCCCCAGCATTTT. This encodes CASSVTGQSVNQPQHF. The full variable domain, its missing parts supplied by reference TRBV7-8 and TRBJ1-5, is GAGVSQSPRYKVAKRGQDVALRCDPISGHVSLFWYQQALGQGPEFLTYFQNEAQLDKSGLPSDRFFAERPEGSVSTLKIQRTQQEDSAVYLCASSVTGQSVNQPQHFGDGTRLSIL.

This clonotype showed up just a few times. The chain combines TRBV3-1 with TRBJ2-5; a weak D match, TRBD2 (5 bases). The CDR3 has 15 residues. Trimming left V 0 bases short and J 10 bases short, with 18 bases between. Germline assignment: CDR1 LGHDT and CDR2 YNNKEL (reference sequence). In DNA, the CDR3 is TGTGCCAGCAGCCAAGATCGTCCGCAGCGGTGGGTCCAGTACTTC. This gives the protein CASSQDRPQRWVQYF.